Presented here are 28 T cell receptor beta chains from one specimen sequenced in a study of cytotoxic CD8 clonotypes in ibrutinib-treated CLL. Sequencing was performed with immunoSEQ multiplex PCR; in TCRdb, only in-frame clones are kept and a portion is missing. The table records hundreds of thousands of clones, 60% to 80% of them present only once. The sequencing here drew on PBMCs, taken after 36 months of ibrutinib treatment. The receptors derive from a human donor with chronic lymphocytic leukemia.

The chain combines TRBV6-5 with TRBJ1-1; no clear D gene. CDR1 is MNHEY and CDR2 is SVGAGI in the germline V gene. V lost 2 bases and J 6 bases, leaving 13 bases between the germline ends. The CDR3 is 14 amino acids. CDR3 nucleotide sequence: TGTGCCAGCAGTTACCCGTTAAGAGAGCCTGAAGCTTTCTTT. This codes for CASSYPLREPEAFF.

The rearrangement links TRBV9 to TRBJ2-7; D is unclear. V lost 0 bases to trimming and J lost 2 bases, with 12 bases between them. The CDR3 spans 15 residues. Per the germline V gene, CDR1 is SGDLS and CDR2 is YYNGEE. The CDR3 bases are TGTGCCAGCAGCGTAGAGCCGACACGAACCTACGAGCAGTACTTC. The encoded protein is CASSVEPTRTYEQYF.

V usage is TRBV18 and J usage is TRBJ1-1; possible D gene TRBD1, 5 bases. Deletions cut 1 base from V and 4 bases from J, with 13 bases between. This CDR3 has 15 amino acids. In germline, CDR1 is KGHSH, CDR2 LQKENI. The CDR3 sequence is CASSPRGGALTEAFF. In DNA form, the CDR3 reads TGTGCCAGCTCACCACGGGGAGGGGCCCTCACTGAAGCTTTCTTT.

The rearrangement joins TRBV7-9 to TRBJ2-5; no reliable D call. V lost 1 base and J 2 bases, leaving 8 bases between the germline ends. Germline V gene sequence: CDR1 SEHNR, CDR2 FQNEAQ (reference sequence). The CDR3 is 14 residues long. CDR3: CASSLVGNQETQYF. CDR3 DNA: TGTGCCAGCAGCTTAGTAGGGAATCAAGAGACCCAGTACTTC.

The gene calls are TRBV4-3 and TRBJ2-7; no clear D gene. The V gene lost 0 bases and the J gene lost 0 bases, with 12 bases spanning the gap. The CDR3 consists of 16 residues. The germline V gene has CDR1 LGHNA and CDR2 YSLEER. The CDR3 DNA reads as TGCGCCAGCAGCCAAGATAGGGTACCTCTCTCCTACGAGCAGTACTTC. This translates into CASSQDRVPLSYEQYF.

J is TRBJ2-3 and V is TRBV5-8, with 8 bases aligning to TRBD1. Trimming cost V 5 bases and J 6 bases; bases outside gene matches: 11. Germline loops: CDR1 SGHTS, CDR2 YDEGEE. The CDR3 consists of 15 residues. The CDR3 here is CASRRGTGRADTQYF. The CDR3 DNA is TGTGCCAGCAGACGAGGGACAGGACGGGCCGATACGCAGTATTTT.

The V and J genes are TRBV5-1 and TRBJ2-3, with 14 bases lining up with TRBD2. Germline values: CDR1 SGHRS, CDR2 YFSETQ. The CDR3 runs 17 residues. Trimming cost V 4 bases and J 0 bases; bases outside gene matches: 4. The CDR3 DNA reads TGCGCCAGCAGCACGGGACTAGCGGGAGATAGCACAGATACGCAGTATTTT. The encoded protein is CASSTGLAGDSTDTQYF.

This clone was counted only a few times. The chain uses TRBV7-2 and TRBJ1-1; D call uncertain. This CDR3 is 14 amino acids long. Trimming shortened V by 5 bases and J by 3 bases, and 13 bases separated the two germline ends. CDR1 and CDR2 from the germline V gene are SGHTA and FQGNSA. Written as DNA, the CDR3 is TGTGCCAGCAGCCGAGACATGGAGGACACTGAAGCTTTCTTT. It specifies CASSRDMEDTEAFF.

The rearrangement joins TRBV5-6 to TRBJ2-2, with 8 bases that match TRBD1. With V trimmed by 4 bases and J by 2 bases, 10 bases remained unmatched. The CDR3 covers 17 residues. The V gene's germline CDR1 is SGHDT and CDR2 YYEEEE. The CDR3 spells CASSESTGVINTGELFF. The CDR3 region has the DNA TGTGCCAGCAGCGAATCGACAGGGGTTATTAACACCGGGGAGCTGTTTTTT. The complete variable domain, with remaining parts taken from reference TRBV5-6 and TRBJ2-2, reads DAGVTQSPTHLIKTRGQQVTLRCSPKSGHDTVSWYQQALGQGPQFIFQYYEEEERQRGNFPDRFSGHQFPNYSSELNVNALLLGDSALYLCASSESTGVINTGELFFGEGSRLTVL.

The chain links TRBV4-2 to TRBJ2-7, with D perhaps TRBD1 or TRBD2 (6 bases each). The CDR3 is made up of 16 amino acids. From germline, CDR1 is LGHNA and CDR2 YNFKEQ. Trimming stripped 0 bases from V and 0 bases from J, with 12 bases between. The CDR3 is CASSQDRGGHSYEQYF. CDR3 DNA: TGTGCCAGCAGCCAAGATCGAGGGGGGCACTCCTACGAGCAGTACTTC.

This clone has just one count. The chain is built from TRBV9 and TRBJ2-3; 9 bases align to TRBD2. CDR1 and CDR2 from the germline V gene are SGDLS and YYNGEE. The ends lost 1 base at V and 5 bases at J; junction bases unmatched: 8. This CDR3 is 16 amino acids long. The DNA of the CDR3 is TGTGCCAGCAGCGTAAAAGCGCGGGAGGGTATAGATACGCAGTATTTT. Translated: CASSVKAREGIDTQYF.

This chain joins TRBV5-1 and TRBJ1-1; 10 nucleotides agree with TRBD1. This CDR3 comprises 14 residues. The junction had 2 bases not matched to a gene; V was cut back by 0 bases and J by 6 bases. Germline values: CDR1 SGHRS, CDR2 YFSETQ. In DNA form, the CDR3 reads TGCGCCAGCAGCTTGGTCGGGACAGGGGCTGAAGCTTTCTTT. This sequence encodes CASSLVGTGAEAFF.

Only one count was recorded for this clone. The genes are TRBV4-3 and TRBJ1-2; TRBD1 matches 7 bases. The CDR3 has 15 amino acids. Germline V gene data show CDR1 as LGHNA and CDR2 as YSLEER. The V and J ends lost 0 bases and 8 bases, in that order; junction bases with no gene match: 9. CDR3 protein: CASSQEGQVVHGYTF. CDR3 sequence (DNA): TGCGCCAGCAGCCAAGAAGGACAGGTCGTACACGGCTACACCTTC.

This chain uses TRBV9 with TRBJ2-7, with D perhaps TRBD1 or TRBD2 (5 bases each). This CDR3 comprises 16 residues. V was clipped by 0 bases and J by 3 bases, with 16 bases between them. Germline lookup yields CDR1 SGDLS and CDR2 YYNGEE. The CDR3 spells CASSVEAYMGDYEQYF. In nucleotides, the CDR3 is TGTGCCAGCAGCGTAGAAGCGTACATGGGGGACTACGAGCAGTACTTC.

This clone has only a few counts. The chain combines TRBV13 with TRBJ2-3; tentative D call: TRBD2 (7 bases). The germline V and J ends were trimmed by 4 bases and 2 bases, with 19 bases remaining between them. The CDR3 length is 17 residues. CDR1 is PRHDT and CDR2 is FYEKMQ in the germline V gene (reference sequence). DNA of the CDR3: TGTGCCAGCAGCTCCTCGGAGTGGCGGGGGCCCACAGATACGCAGTATTTT. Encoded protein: CASSSSEWRGPTDTQYF.

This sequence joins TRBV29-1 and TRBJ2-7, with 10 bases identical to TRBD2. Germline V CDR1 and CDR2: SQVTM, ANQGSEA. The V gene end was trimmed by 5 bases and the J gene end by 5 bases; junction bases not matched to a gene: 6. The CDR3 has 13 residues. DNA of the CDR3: TGCAGCGTTAAAAGCGGGGGGGCCAACGAGCAGTACTTC. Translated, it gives CSVKSGGANEQYF.

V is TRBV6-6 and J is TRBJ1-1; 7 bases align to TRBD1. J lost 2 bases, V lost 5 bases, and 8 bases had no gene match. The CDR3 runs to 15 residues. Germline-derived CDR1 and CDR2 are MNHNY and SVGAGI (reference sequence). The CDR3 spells CASSPPGQPNTEAFF. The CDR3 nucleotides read TGTGCCAGCAGTCCCCCGGGACAGCCAAACACTGAAGCTTTCTTT.

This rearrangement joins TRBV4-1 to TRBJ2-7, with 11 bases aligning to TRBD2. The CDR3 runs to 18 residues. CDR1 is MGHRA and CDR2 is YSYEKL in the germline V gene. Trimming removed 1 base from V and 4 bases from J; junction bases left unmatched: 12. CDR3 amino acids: CASSQALAGASRAYEQYF. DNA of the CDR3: TGCGCCAGCAGCCAAGCACTAGCGGGGGCCTCCCGGGCTTACGAGCAGTACTTC.

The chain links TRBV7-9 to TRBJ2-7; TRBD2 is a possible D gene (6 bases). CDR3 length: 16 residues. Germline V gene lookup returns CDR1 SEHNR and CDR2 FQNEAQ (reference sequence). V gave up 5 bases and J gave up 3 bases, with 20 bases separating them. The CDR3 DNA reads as TGTGCCAGCAGCCCCCGGTCGGGGGAAAAGGTCTACGAGCAGTACTTC. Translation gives CASSPRSGEKVYEQYF.

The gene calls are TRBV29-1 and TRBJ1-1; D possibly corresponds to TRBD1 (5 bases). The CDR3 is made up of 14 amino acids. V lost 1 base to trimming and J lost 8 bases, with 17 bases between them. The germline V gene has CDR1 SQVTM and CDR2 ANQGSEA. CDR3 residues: CSVEGHGQTFEAFF. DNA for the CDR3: TGCAGCGTTGAAGGCCACGGACAAACCTTCGAAGCTTTCTTT. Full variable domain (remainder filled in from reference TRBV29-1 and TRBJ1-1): SAVISQKPSRDICQRGTSLTIQCQVDSQVTMMFWYRQQPGQSLTLIATANQGSEATYESGFVIDKFPISRPNLTFSTLTVSNMSPEDSSIYLCSVEGHGQTFEAFFGQGTRLTVV.

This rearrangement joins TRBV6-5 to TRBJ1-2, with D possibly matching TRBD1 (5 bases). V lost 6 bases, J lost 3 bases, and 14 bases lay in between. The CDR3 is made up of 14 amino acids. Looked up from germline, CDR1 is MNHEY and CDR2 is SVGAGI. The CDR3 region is CASRLGTSDYGYTF. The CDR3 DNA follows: TGTGCCAGCAGGCTAGGGACGTCGGACTATGGCTACACCTTC.

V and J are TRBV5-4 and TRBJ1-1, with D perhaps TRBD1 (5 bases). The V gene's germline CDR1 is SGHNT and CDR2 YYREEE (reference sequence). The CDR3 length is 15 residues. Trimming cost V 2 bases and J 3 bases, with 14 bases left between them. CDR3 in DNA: TGTGCCAGCAGCTTAGGAAGGGGATTGGACACTGAAGCTTTCTTT. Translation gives CASSLGRGLDTEAFF.

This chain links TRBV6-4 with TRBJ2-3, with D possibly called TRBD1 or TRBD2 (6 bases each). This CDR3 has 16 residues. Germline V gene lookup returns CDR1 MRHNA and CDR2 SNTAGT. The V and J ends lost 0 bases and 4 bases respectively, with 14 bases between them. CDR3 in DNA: TGTGCCAGCAGTGACTCAGGGGGAGCGGGTCCAGATACGCAGTATTTT. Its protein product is CASSDSGGAGPDTQYF.

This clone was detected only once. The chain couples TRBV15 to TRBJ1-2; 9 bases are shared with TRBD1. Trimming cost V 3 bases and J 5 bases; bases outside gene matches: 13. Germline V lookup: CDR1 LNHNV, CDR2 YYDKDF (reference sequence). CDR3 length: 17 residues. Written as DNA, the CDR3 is TGTGCCACCAGCAGGGGACAGGGTAGGCTGCCCGCTTATGGCTACACCTTC. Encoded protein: CATSRGQGRLPAYGYTF. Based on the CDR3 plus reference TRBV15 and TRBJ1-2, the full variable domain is DAMVIQNPRYQVTQFGKPVTLSCSQTLNHNVMYWYQQKSSQAPKLLFHYYDKDFNNEADTPDNFQSRRPNTSFCFLDIRSPGLGDTAMYLCATSRGQGRLPAYGYTFGSGTRLTVV.

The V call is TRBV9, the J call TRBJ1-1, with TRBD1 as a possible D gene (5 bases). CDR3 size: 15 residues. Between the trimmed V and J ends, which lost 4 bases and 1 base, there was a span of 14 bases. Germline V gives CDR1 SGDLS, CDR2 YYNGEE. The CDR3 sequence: CASSPSGGANTEAFF. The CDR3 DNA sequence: TGTGCCAGCAGCCCCTCTGGCGGGGCGAACACTGAAGCTTTCTTT.

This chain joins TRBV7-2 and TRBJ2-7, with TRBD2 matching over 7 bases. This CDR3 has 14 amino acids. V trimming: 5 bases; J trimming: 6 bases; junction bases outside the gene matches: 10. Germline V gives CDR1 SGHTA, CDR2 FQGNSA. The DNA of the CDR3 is TGTGCCAGCAGCCAGACTAGCTGGGGGGGCGAGCAGTACTTC. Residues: CASSQTSWGGEQYF.

The CDR3 here is CSVENRLAAGYNEQFF. CDR3 DNA sequence: TGCAGCGTTGAGAACCGACTAGCGGCGGGCTACAATGAGCAGTTCTTC. The V gene is TRBV29-1, the J gene TRBJ2-1; TRBD2 matches at 9 bases. This CDR3 has 16 residues. Germline V CDR1 and CDR2: SQVTM, ANQGSEA. J was trimmed by 3 bases and V by 3 bases; bases with no gene match: 9.

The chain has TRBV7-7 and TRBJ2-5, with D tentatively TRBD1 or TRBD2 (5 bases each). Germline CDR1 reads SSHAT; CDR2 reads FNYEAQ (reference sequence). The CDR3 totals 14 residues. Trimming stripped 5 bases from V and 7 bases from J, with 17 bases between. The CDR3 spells CASSPGTSHGTQYF. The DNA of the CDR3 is TGTGCCAGCAGCCCCGGGACGTCCCACGGGACCCAGTACTTC.